The present T cell receptor (beta chain) was sequenced within a study of cytomegalovirus exposure and HLA in healthy donors. Study observations and caveats: Highly shared sequence variants in one cluster were likely a sequencing artifact.

With 60 Vbeta and 13 Jbeta primers, the PCR was carried out. Sequencing was performed with immunoSEQ multiplex PCR; in TCRdb, only in-frame clones are kept and a portion is missing. The sample lists 95,000 to 110,000 clones, 82% seen once, with approximately 2.5% in the top ten. The CDR3 contains 15 residues. V was pared by 0 bases and J by 0 bases, with 7 bases between. Per the germline V gene, CDR1 is SGDLS and CDR2 is YYNGEE. On this clone itself: Its antigen is unknown.

The sequencing input was PBMCs. The source of this sequence is a young man in good health and CMV-seropositive. This rearrangement joins TRBV9 to TRBJ2-1; D possibly corresponds to TRBD2 (5 bases). CDR3 amino acids: CASSVGRGSYNEQFF. CDR3 nucleotides: TGTGCCAGCAGCGTAGGTCGGGGCTCCTACAATGAGCAGTTCTTC.